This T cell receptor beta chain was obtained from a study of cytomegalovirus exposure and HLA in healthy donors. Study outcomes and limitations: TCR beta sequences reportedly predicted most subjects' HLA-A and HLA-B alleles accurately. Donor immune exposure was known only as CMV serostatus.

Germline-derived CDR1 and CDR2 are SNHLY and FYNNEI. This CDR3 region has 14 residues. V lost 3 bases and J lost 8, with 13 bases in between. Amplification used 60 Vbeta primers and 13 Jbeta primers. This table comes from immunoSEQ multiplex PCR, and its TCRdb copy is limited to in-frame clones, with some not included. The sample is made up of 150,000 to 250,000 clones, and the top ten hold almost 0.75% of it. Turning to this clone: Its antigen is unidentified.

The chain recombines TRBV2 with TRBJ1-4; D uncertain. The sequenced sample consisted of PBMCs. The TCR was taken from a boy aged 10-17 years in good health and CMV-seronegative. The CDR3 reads CASSDLQGREKLFF. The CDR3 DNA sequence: TGTGCCAGCAGTGATTTGCAAGGGAGGGAAAAACTGTTTTTT.